The 16 T cell receptor beta chains presented below share a single source sample, sequenced in a study of blood T cell repertoires in COVID-19. The table came from immunoSEQ multiplex PCR; TCRdb's copy has only in-frame clones and leaves some out. In the table there are roughly 360,000 clones, over 75% of which are singletons. The specimen sequenced was PBMCs or T cells enriched from blood (not recorded which). The receptor set was obtained from a young man who had recovered from COVID-19.

This clone was detected once. This chain uses TRBV21-1 with TRBJ2-1; the table calls TRBD2, which could not be checked here. TRBV21-1 is labeled a pseudogene. CDR3 length: 19 amino acids. The DNA of the CDR3 is TGTGCCAGCAGCTTTCCGGGACTAGCGGGGGGAGGGATTTACAATGAGCAGTTCTTC. Translated: CASSFPGLAGGGIYNEQFF.

The V gene is TRBV3-1 (or the pseudogene TRBV3-2), the J gene TRBJ1-2, with TRBD1 identical over 8 bases. The CDR3 sequence is 14 residues long. The ends lost 6 bases at V and 3 bases at J; junction bases unmatched: 6. Germline V lookup: CDR1 LGHDT, CDR2 YNNKEL (reference sequence). The CDR3 DNA reads TGTGCCAGCAGTCGGACAGGGCCCCACTATGGCTACACCTTC. Residues: CASSRTGPHYGYTF.

This sequence joins TRBV12-3 or TRBV12-4 and TRBJ1-2; 7 bases align to TRBD1. V lost 6 bases and J lost 8; bases outside the gene matches: 6. CDR3 size: 12 residues. The CDR3 DNA is TGTGCCAGCAGGTCAGGGACAGTAGGCTACACCTTC. Translated: CASRSGTVGYTF.

The chain employs TRBV7-2 and TRBJ2-6; D is ambiguous. This CDR3 is 18 amino acids long. V was cut by 1 base and J by 0 bases, with 13 bases left in between. Per the germline V gene, CDR1 is SGHTA and CDR2 is FQGNSA. The CDR3 nucleotides read TGTGCCAGCAGCTTAGTTCAGGTGTTACTCTCTGGGGCCAACGTCCTGACTTTC. This translates into CASSLVQVLLSGANVLTF.

The chain carries TRBV5-1 and TRBJ2-7, with a tentative D call TRBD1 (6 bases). This CDR3 region has 14 residues. The germline V gene has CDR1 SGHRS and CDR2 YFSETQ. Trimming stripped 2 bases from V and 3 bases from J, with 12 bases between. The CDR3 nucleotides read TGCGCCAGCAGCTTAAACAGGGAGAGCTACGAGCAGTACTTC. This encodes CASSLNRESYEQYF. The full variable domain, with the rest looked up from reference TRBV5-1 and TRBJ2-7, is KAGVTQTPRYLIKTRGQQVTLSCSPISGHRSVSWYQQTPGQGLQFLFEYFSETQRNKGNFPGRFSGRQFSNSRSEMNVSTLELGDSALYLCASSLNRESYEQYFGPGTRLTVT.

This clone was picked up one time. The V gene is TRBV5-1, the J gene TRBJ1-2; D not certain. This CDR3 region has 15 residues. Trimming stripped 0 bases from V and 3 bases from J, with 12 bases between. Germline V gene lookup returns CDR1 SGHRS and CDR2 YFSETQ. CDR3 in amino acids: CASSLVSGGDYGYTF. DNA for the CDR3: TGCGCCAGCAGCTTGGTATCAGGCGGGGACTATGGCTACACCTTC.

The chain uses TRBV4-1 and TRBJ1-5; possibly TRBD1 for D (6 bases). Trimming stripped 1 base from V and 5 bases from J, with 15 bases between. The CDR3 is 16 amino acids. CDR1 and CDR2 from the germline V gene are MGHRA and YSYEKL. The CDR3 DNA is TGCGCCAGCAGCCAAGCAGGGGCAAGGGGATATCAGCCCCAGCATTTT. Translation: CASSQAGARGYQPQHF.

CDR3 DNA sequence: TGTGCCAGCAGACAGGGGCTATACACTGAAGCTTTCTTT. This encodes CASRQGLYTEAFF. The chain uses TRBV25-1 and TRBJ1-1; 7 bases are a match to TRBD1. Germline CDR1 reads MGHDK; CDR2 reads SYGVNS. The CDR3 is 13 residues long. The V gene end was trimmed by 6 bases and the J gene end by 3 bases; junction bases not matched to a gene: 4.

In nucleotides, the CDR3 is TGTGCCAGCAGCCAGGGACAGGGAGCTTTCTTT. Amino acid sequence: CASSQGQGAFF. This chain joins TRBV12-3 or TRBV12-4 and TRBJ1-1, with TRBD1 matching over 9 bases. V dropped 6 bases and J dropped 10; count of bases not matched to a gene: 3. This CDR3 spans 11 amino acids.

The V call is TRBV4-3, the J call TRBJ1-1; no definite D call. The CDR3 spans 16 residues. From germline, CDR1 is LGHNA and CDR2 YSLEER. V dropped 1 base and J dropped 0 bases, with 12 bases sitting between them. The CDR3 sequence is CASSQGLATVNTEAFF. The CDR3 coding sequence is TGCGCCAGCAGCCAAGGACTAGCTACAGTGAACACTGAAGCTTTCTTT.

The chain links TRBV9 to TRBJ2-7; 7 bases line up with TRBD1. The CDR3 totals 14 residues. The germline V gene encodes CDR1 SGDLS and CDR2 YYNGEE. Losses at the gene ends were 3 bases for V and 4 bases for J; bases not matched to a gene: 7. In DNA, the CDR3 is TGTGCCAGCAGCGACCGGGACAGAGCGTACGAGCAGTACTTC. Its translation: CASSDRDRAYEQYF.

This chain uses TRBV7-2 with TRBJ2-3; D gene unclear. V gave up 2 bases and J gave up 0 bases, with 12 bases separating them. CDR1 and CDR2 from the germline V gene are SGHTA and FQGNSA. The length of the CDR3 is 16 residues. In DNA form, the CDR3 reads TGTGCCAGCAGCTTATTCGGCTTGACTAGCACAGATACGCAGTATTTT. Amino acid sequence: CASSLFGLTSTDTQYF.

J is TRBJ2-5 and V is TRBV18, with D possibly matching TRBD2 (5 bases). This CDR3 region has 12 residues. CDR1 and CDR2 from the germline V gene are KGHSH and LQKENI. V was pared by 2 bases and J by 4 bases, with 5 bases between. The CDR3 reads CASSPAGETQYF. For the CDR3, the DNA is TGTGCCAGCTCACCAGCGGGAGAGACCCAGTACTTC.

The V call is TRBV12-3 or TRBV12-4, the J call TRBJ1-5; D ambiguous. The V end lost 10 bases, the J end lost 0 bases, and 10 bases lay between the germline ends. The CDR3 contains 13 residues. The CDR3 coding sequence is TGTGCCATCGGTGTTTATAGCAATCAGCCCCAGCATTTT. Translating it yields CAIGVYSNQPQHF.

This clone has only one observation. The genes are TRBV28 and TRBJ1-1, with a tentative D call TRBD1 (6 bases). V was pared by 1 base and J by 6 bases, with 12 bases between. CDR1 and CDR2 (germline): MDHEN, SYDVKM. CDR3 size: 14 residues. The CDR3 coding sequence is TGTGCCAGCAGTTTATCGGGGGGCGCCGCTGAAGCTTTCTTT. This encodes CASSLSGGAAEAFF.

The chain combines TRBV24-1 with TRBJ2-1; TRBD2 matches 7 bases. The length of the CDR3 is 14 residues. The ends lost 4 bases at V and 8 bases at J; junction bases unmatched: 7. CDR1 is KGHDR, CDR2 SFDVKD, per germline. The CDR3 DNA is TGTGCCACCAGTGACAGCGGGGCGGTGCATGAGCAGTTCTTC. The encoded protein is CATSDSGAVHEQFF.